A single sample is the source of the 16 T cell receptor beta chains below, sequenced in a study of CD8 T cells in ankylosing spondylitis. Study-wide points: Several highly homologous variants made up a TCR beta motif that seemed to typify ankylosing spondylitis blood.

TCRdb itself ran the 5' RACE reads through MiXCR, one entry per CDR3 protein. The sample includes over 400,000 distinct CDR3 sequences, roughly 26% of them seen just once. No cognate antigen is known for these TCRs. Sequenced material: blood, either unsorted or a sorted T cell fraction (not recorded which). The source of these receptors is a male donor with ankylosing spondylitis.

The rearrangement joins TRBV10-3 to TRBJ2-3; 7 bases align to TRBD1. The V and J ends lost 10 bases and 7 bases, in that order; junction bases with no gene match: 14. The CDR3 is 14 amino acids. Germline V gene sequence: CDR1 ENHRY, CDR2 SYGVKD. The DNA of the CDR3 is TGTGCCACCAGGGGGTCCCTTCTAGCAAATACGCAGTATTTT. Translating gives CATRGSLLANTQYF.

This clonotype was found a few times. The rearrangement uses TRBV3-1 and TRBJ1-2; D possibly corresponds to TRBD1 (5 bases). Per the germline V gene, CDR1 is LGHDT and CDR2 is YNNKEL (reference sequence). CDR3 length equals 14 residues. The V and J ends lost 0 bases and 6 bases respectively, with 11 bases between them. The CDR3 DNA follows: TGTGCCAGCAGCCAAGAGGGAAGGGACCATGGCTACACCTTC. It codes for CASSQEGRDHGYTF.

This clonotype was detected only a few times. The V gene is TRBV12-3 or TRBV12-4, the J gene TRBJ1-2; the match to TRBD1 covers 7 bases. Trimming at V came to 6 bases and at J to 4 bases, leaving 17 bases not matched to a gene. The CDR3 is 17 amino acids. CDR3 region: CASSKQLGTVGGYGYTF. CDR3 nucleotides: TGTGCCAGCAGCAAACAATTAGGGACAGTCGGGGGCTATGGCTACACCTTC.

V is TRBV5-1 and J is TRBJ2-5, with a tentative D call TRBD2 (5 bases). Germline CDR1 is SGHRS and CDR2 is YFSETQ. Deletions cut 7 bases from V and 1 base from J, with 11 bases between. The CDR3 is made up of 13 amino acids. CDR3 DNA: TGCGCCAGCGGGTCGGGGAGCCAAGAGACCCAGTACTTC. Its protein product is CASGSGSQETQYF. Full variable domain (rest looked up from reference TRBV5-1 and TRBJ2-5): KAGVTQTPRYLIKTRGQQVTLSCSPISGHRSVSWYQQTPGQGLQFLFEYFSETQRNKGNFPGRFSGRQFSNSRSEMNVSTLELGDSALYLCASGSGSQETQYFGPGTRLLVL.

The V and J genes are TRBV20-1 and TRBJ1-1; perhaps TRBD1 as D (5 bases). Germline CDR1 is DFQATT and CDR2 is SNEGSKA (reference sequence). V was cut by 2 bases and J by 8 bases, with 12 bases left in between. The CDR3 loop spans 12 amino acids. This chain's CDR3 is CSARKRAGEAFF. The CDR3 bases are TGCAGTGCTAGAAAGAGGGCAGGGGAAGCTTTCTTT.

The rearrangement joins TRBV18 to TRBJ2-1; 7 nucleotides line up with TRBD1. CDR1 is KGHSH, CDR2 LQKENI, per germline. The CDR3 is made up of 16 amino acids. V was clipped by 4 bases and J by 4 bases; unmatched bases: 10. The CDR3 is CASSHSPGTEYNEQFF. Here the CDR3 DNA reads TGTGCCAGCTCACATAGCCCAGGGACAGAATACAATGAGCAGTTCTTC.

This clonotype was counted once. The V gene is TRBV19, the J gene TRBJ2-1; D possibly matches TRBD1 or TRBD2 (6 bases each). Trimming removed 4 bases from V and 5 bases from J, with 12 bases in between. Germline V CDR1 and CDR2: LNHDA, SQIVND (reference sequence). The CDR3 runs to 14 residues. The CDR3 is CASSRTGRHNEQFF. The CDR3 DNA follows: TGTGCCAGTAGTAGAACAGGGAGGCACAATGAGCAGTTCTTC. The whole variable domain, filled in from reference TRBV19 and TRBJ2-1, reads DGGITQSPKYLFRKEGQNVTLSCEQNLNHDAMYWYRQDPGQGLRLIYYSQIVNDFQKGDIAEGYSVSREKKESFPLTVTSAQKNPTAFYLCASSRTGRHNEQFFGPGTRLTVL.

The chain joins TRBV5-1 to TRBJ1-4; 9 nucleotides align to TRBD1. The CDR3 length is 13 residues. V lost 6 bases and J lost 8; bases outside the gene matches: 5. Germline CDR1 SGHRS, CDR2 YFSETQ. The chain's CDR3 is CASTGQGREKLFF. DNA for the CDR3: TGCGCCAGCACCGGACAGGGGAGGGAAAAACTGTTTTTT.

This clonotype was seen a few times. The CDR3 bases are TGCGCCAGCAGCTCCAGGACTGGCAGCTCCTACAATGAGCAGTTCTTC. It encodes CASSSRTGSSYNEQFF. The chain is built from TRBV5-1 and TRBJ2-1, with D perhaps TRBD2 (5 bases). V lost 3 bases and J 0 bases, leaving 13 bases between the germline ends. The CDR3 is 16 amino acids. CDR1 and CDR2 from the germline V gene are SGHRS and YFSETQ. The variable domain in full, with the rest retrieved from reference TRBV5-1 and TRBJ2-1, is KAGVTQTPRYLIKTRGQQVTLSCSPISGHRSVSWYQQTPGQGLQFLFEYFSETQRNKGNFPGRFSGRQFSNSRSEMNVSTLELGDSALYLCASSSRTGSSYNEQFFGPGTRLTVL.

This sequence joins TRBV20-1 and TRBJ2-1, with 8 nucleotides matching TRBD2. The CDR3 sequence is 15 residues long. CDR1 DFQATT and CDR2 SNEGSKA come from the germline V gene (reference sequence). The V and J ends lost 3 bases and 2 bases, in that order; junction bases with no gene match: 6. The CDR3 coding sequence is TGCAGTGCTAGCAAGACTAGCGTTGCCTACAATGAGCAGTTCTTC. Translation gives CSASKTSVAYNEQFF.

A few counts support this clonotype. The V and J genes are TRBV9 and TRBJ1-2; D call uncertain. Germline V gene data show CDR1 as SGDLS and CDR2 as YYNGEE. The CDR3 spans 12 residues. Trimming left V 7 bases short and J 8 bases short, with 15 bases between. CDR3 in amino acids: CASHTSSGGYTF. The CDR3 DNA reads as TGTGCCAGCCATACAAGTTCGGGCGGCTACACCTTC.

J is TRBJ2-1 and V is TRBV6-1, with 8 bases identical to TRBD2. Losses at the gene ends were 2 bases for V and 6 bases for J; bases not matched to a gene: 3. Germline V gene lookup returns CDR1 MNHNS and CDR2 SASEGT. This CDR3 comprises 14 residues. DNA of the CDR3: TGTGCCAGCAGTGAACGGGAGGGTTTCAATGAGCAGTTCTTC. Protein: CASSEREGFNEQFF.

The rearrangement links TRBV20-1 to TRBJ2-3, with D perhaps TRBD2 (5 bases). Germline V gene data show CDR1 as DFQATT and CDR2 as SNEGSKA (reference sequence). The CDR3 totals 16 residues. V lost 0 bases and J 2 bases, leaving 15 bases between the germline ends. The CDR3, as DNA: TGCAGTGCTAGAGATGGTGGGAGAGGACTCACAGATACGCAGTATTTT. Translating it yields CSARDGGRGLTDTQYF.

This clonotype was seen only a few times. This chain connects TRBV5-1 to TRBJ2-2, with TRBD2 as a possible D gene (6 bases). Between the trimmed V and J ends, which lost 2 bases and 3 bases, there was a span of 11 bases. CDR3 size: 15 residues. The germline V gene encodes CDR1 SGHRS and CDR2 YFSETQ. The CDR3 DNA is TGCGCCAGCAGCTTTGGAGGGTCCTACACCGGGGAGCTGTTTTTT. Its protein is CASSFGGSYTGELFF.

This clonotype was counted between two and nine times. The chain uses TRBV20-1 and TRBJ2-7; a weak D match, TRBD2 (6 bases). CDR1 is DFQATT and CDR2 is SNEGSKA in the germline V gene (reference sequence). CDR3 size: 12 residues. The V end was cut by 3 bases, the J end by 4 bases, with 10 bases between. This CDR3 reads CSASGSGYEQYF. DNA of the CDR3: TGCAGTGCTAGCGGGAGTGGGTACGAGCAGTACTTC.

V and J are TRBV5-1 and TRBJ2-3; TRBD1 matches at 12 bases. Germline values: CDR1 SGHRS, CDR2 YFSETQ. The CDR3 covers 16 residues. With V trimmed by 4 bases and J by 6 bases, 9 bases remained unmatched. The CDR3: CASSIPGTGGPDTQYF. CDR3 coding DNA: TGCGCCAGCAGCATACCGGGGACAGGGGGCCCGGATACGCAGTATTTT.